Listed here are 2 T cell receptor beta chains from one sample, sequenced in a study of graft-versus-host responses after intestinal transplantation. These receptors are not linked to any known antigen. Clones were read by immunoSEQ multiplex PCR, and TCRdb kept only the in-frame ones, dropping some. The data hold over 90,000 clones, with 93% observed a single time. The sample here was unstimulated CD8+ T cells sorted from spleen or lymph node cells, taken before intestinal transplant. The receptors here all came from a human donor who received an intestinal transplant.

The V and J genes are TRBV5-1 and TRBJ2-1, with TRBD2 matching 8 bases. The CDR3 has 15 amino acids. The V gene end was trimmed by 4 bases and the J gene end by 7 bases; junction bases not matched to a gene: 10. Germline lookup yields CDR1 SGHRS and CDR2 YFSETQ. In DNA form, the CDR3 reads TGCGCCAGCAGCATTAGCGGGGCCCCCGGGAATGAGCAGTTCTTC. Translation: CASSISGAPGNEQFF.

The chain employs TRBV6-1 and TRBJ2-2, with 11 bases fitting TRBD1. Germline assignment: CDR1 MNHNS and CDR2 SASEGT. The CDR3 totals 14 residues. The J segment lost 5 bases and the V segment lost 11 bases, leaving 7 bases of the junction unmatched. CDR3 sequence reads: CAYGQGAQTGELFF. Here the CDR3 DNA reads TGTGCCTACGGACAGGGGGCGCAAACCGGGGAGCTGTTTTTT.